The text below deals with one T cell receptor beta chain. The data stem from a study of blood T cell repertoires in COVID-19. Methods used by the authors: By means of reference gene primer amplification, nucleated cell counts were estimated. Assay: immunoSEQ multiplex PCR; the TCRdb copy retains only in-frame clones and omits some. V, J and clone size reflect that table, while D and trimming were determined from the DNA. The sample has about 52,000 clones, about 92% seen once. V gave up 4 bases and J gave up 5 bases; unmatched junction bases: 11. The length of the CDR3 is 19 residues. Germline values: CDR1 KGHDR, CDR2 SFDVKD.

This chain uses TRBV24-1 with TRBJ2-2; 14 bases are a match to TRBD2. Material: peripheral blood. This receptor was taken from a human donor in a cohort sampled during active COVID-19. The CDR3, as DNA: TGTGCCACCAGTGAGCCCAAATCGGGACTAGCGGGAGATACCGGGGAGCTGTTTTTT. Amino acid sequence: CATSEPKSGLAGDTGELFF.